This T cell receptor beta chain was sequenced for a study of OX40 agonist ivuxolimab in advanced cancers. Study in general: Ivuxolimab, which is an agonistic anti-OX40 (CD134) antibody, was administered to the patients. Notes on the study in general: Partial responders at 0.1-3.0 mg/kg showed near-lowest clonal expansion.

The investigators sampled blood at baseline, at cycle 4 day 1, and at cycle 7 day 1. From germline, CDR1 is MDHEN and CDR2 SYDVKM. Trimming shortened V by 7 bases and J by 4 bases, and 16 bases separated the two germline ends. The CDR3 covers 14 residues. TCRdb's table, derived via immunoSEQ multiplex PCR, lists solely in-frame clones and lacks some. The sample contains 75,000 to 100,000 clones, roughly nine tenths of which appear only once. Remarks on this clone: Its specificity is unknown. Different DNA sequences within this sample yield the same CDR3.

This sequence joins TRBV28 and TRBJ1-2, with D maybe TRBD1 (6 bases). This TCR derives from an adult with an advanced solid tumor such as melanoma, head and neck, liver or kidney cancer. The sample here was CD4+ or CD8+ T cells sorted from blood, taken in a trial of the OX40 agonist ivuxolimab. For the CDR3, the DNA is TGTGCCAGCACGGGACCGACAGGAGCCTATGGCTACACCTTC. It is translated as CASTGPTGAYGYTF.